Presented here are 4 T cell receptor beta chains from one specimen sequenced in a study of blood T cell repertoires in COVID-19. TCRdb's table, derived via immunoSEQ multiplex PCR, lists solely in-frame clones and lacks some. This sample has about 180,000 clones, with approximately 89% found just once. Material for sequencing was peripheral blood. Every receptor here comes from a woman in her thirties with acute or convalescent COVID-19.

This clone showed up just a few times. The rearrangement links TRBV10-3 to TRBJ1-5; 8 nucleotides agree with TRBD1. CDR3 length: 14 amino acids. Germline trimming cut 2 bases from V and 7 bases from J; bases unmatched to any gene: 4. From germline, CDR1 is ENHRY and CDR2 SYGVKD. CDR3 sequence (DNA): TGTGCCATCAGTGAGGAACAGGGGGGGCAGCCCCAGCATTTT. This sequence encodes CAISEEQGGQPQHF.

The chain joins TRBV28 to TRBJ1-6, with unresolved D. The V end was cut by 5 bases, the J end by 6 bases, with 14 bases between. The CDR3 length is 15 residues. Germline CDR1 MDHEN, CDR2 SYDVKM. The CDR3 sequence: CASSLPMVANSPLHF. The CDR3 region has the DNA TGTGCCAGCAGTCTTCCCATGGTAGCTAATTCACCCCTCCACTTT. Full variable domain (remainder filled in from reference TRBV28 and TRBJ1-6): DVKVTQSSRYLVKRTGEKVFLECVQDMDHENMFWYRQDPGLGLRLIYFSYDVKMKEKGDIPEGYSVSREKKERFSLILESASTNQTSMYLCASSLPMVANSPLHFGNGTRLTVT.

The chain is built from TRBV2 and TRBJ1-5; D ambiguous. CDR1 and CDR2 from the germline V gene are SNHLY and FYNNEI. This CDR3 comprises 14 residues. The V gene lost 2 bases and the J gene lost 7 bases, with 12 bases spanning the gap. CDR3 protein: CASSEIVEGQPQHF. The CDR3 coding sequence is TGTGCCAGCAGTGAAATTGTGGAGGGACAGCCCCAGCATTTT. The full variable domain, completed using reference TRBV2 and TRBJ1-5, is EPEVTQTPSHQVTQMGQEVILRCVPISNHLYFYWYRQILGQKVEFLVSFYNNEISEKSEIFDDQFSVERPDGSNFTLKIRSTKLEDSAMYFCASSEIVEGQPQHFGDGTRLSIL.

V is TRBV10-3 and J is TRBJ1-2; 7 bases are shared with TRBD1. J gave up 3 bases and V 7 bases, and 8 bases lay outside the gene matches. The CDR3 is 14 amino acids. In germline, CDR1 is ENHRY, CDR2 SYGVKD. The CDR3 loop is CAIKKAGTDYGYTF. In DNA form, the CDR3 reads TGTGCCATCAAGAAGGCCGGGACAGACTATGGCTACACCTTC.